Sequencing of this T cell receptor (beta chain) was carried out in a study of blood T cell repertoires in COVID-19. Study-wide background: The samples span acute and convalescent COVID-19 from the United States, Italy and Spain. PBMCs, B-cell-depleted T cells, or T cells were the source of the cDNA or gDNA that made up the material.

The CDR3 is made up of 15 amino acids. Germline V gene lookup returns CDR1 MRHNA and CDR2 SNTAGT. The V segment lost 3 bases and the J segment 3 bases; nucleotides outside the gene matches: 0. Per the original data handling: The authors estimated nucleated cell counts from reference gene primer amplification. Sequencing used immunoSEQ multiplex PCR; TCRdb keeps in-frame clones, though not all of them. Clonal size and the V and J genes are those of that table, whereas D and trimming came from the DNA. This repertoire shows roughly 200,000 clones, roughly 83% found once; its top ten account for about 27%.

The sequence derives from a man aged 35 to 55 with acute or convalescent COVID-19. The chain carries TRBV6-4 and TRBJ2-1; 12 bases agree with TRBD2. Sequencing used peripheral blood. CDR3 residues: CASSELAGGYNEQFF. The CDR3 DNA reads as TGTGCCAGCAGTGAACTAGCGGGGGGCTACAATGAGCAGTTCTTC.